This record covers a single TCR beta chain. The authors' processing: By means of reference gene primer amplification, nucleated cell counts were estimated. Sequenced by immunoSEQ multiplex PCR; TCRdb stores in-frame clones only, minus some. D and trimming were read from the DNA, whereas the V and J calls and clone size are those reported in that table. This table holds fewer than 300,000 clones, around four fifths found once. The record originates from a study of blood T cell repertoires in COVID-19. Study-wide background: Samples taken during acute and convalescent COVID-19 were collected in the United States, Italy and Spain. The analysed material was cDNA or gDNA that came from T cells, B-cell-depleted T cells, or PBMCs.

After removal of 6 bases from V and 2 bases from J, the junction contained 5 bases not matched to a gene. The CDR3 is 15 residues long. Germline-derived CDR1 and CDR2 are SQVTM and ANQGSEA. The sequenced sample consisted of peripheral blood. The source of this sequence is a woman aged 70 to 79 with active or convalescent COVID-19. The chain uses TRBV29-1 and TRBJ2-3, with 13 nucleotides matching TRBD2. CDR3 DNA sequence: TGCAGCGTGGCCGGACTAGCGGGGGCCACAGATACGCAGTATTTT. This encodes CSVAGLAGATDTQYF.